The entry below gives a single T cell receptor (beta chain) sequence along with its context. What it recognizes is unknown. Generated by immunoSEQ multiplex PCR, the TCRdb table keeps only in-frame clones and is missing some. The sample has roughly 1,600,000 clones, 97% to 99% seen once. The data belong to a study of shared clonotypes between healthy human individuals. General study points: Tissues were not sampled, only blood, and their repertoires likely differ.

The CDR3 length is 15 residues. V gave up 0 bases and J gave up 7 bases, with 14 bases separating them. CDR1 SGHRS and CDR2 YFSETQ come from the germline V gene. This clonotype was sampled from a man younger than 40 in good health. The material sequenced was naive CD4+ T cells sorted from blood. Subset of the sample: CD45RA+ positively selected. V gene TRBV5-1 combines with J gene TRBJ2-1; D not resolved. The CDR3 loop reads CASSLVGNDGNEQFF. The CDR3 nucleotides are TGCGCCAGCAGCTTGGTGGGGAACGACGGGAATGAGCAGTTCTTC.